The clone carrying this TCR beta chain has a handful of counts. Antigen: not known. This record comes from a study of T cells in Graves' hyperthyroidism and ophthalmopathy. On the study more broadly: Once the initial diagnosis was made, peripheral blood was obtained before any treatment. Study-wide results and caveats: Most expanded thyroid clonotypes above 0.001 recurred in blood.

In germline, CDR1 is SGHTA, CDR2 FQGTGA. Trimming took 4 bases from V and 6 from J; bases not matched to a gene: 6. The CDR3 totals 14 residues. TCR beta CDR3 region amplification was performed from RNA transcripts. In the first-round RT-PCR of the TCR CDR3, the HTBI primer set was used. TCRdb re-analysed the multiplex PCR reads in MiXCR, keeping a single row per CDR3 protein. The sample yields about 260,000 distinct CDR3 sequences, roughly 20% seen once. This chain links TRBV7-3 with TRBJ2-3; 8 nucleotides agree with TRBD2. The sequence came from a man aged 25-45 years with Graves' ophthalmopathy. The sample taken for sequencing was blood. The CDR3 coding sequence is TGTGCCAGCAGCTCGACTAGCGCCGGGGATACGCAGTATTTT. Translated: CASSSTSAGDTQYF.